The clone carrying this T cell receptor beta chain turned up a few times. Its antigen is unidentified. The sample is drawn from a study of CD8 T cells in ankylosing spondylitis. Preparation of TCR beta libraries was done by quantitative 5'-RACE with molecular barcodes. Each CDR3 protein gets one entry after TCRdb re-called the 5' RACE reads with MiXCR. The profile shows about 360,000 distinct CDR3 sequences, approximately 22% of them singletons. V lost 4 bases to trimming and J lost 7 bases, with 14 bases between them. This CDR3 contains 13 residues. Germline V CDR1 and CDR2: MDHEN, SYDVKM. Findings of the study overall: Those disease-linked clones were CD8+; they were also relatively rare in peripheral blood. Certain motif variants had earlier appeared in reactive arthritis synovial fluid and blood.

V usage is TRBV28 and J usage is TRBJ2-7; possibly TRBD1 or TRBD2 for D (5 bases each). The clonotype comes from a male donor with ankylosing spondylitis or in good health (not recorded which). The sample taken for sequencing was blood, either unsorted or a sorted T cell fraction (not recorded which). Written as DNA, the CDR3 is TGTGCCAGCAGTTGGGGCCAGTGGGGGGAGCAGTACTTC. Protein sequence: CASSWGQWGEQYF.